This entry lists 25 T cell receptor beta chains sequenced from one sample in a study of blood T cells in healthy people across ages. The authors ran a second PCR of about 6 to 11 cycles using a sample-barcoded 5' primer and a J-beta primer mix. TCRdb fed the 5' RACE reads into MiXCR, producing one record per CDR3 protein. The sample has some 860,000 distinct CDR3 sequences, 56% seen once. Sequencing input: blood. Receptors were obtained from a middle-aged man in good health.

The CDR3 sequence is CASSRLAAKNIQYF. Written as DNA, the CDR3 is TGTGCCAGCAGCCGACTAGCGGCCAAAAACATTCAGTACTTC. This rearrangement joins TRBV3-1 to TRBJ2-4, with 8 bases fitting TRBD2. The trim removed 4 bases at V and 1 base at J, leaving 0 bases unmatched. The CDR3 covers 14 residues. Germline values: CDR1 LGHDT, CDR2 YNNKEL (reference sequence).

The genes are TRBV7-9 and TRBJ1-1; D ambiguous. Trimming left V 7 bases short and J 1 base short, with 10 bases between. The germline gives CDR1 SEHNR, CDR2 FQNEAQ (reference sequence). The length of the CDR3 is 13 residues. This chain's CDR3 is CASMVKPNTEAFF. CDR3 bases: TGTGCCAGCATGGTCAAGCCGAACACTGAAGCTTTCTTT.

This clonotype has only a few counts. The V and J genes are TRBV11-2 and TRBJ2-4; D unclear. This CDR3 contains 15 residues. Trimming removed 0 bases at V and 7 bases at J, with 13 bases between. The germline V gene has CDR1 SGHAT and CDR2 FQNNGV. CDR3 sequence reads: CASSLELGPWNIQYF. The DNA for the CDR3 is TGTGCCAGCAGCTTAGAACTTGGGCCATGGAACATTCAGTACTTC.

This clonotype was counted between two and nine times. The V and J genes are TRBV9 and TRBJ2-3; TRBD1 aligns across 7 bases. This CDR3 is built from 16 residues. J lost 2 bases, V lost 4 bases, and 10 bases had no gene match. Germline-derived CDR1 and CDR2 are SGDLS and YYNGEE. CDR3 DNA sequence: TGTGCCAGCAGCCTCCGACAGGGATCGTTCACAGATACGCAGTATTTT. Protein product: CASSLRQGSFTDTQYF.

About this clonotype itself: A read error may account for a junction end that differs from germline. The chain links TRBV28 to TRBJ2-4, with a possible D match to TRBD2 (8 bases). Per germline, CDR1 MDHEN and CDR2 SYDVKM. The CDR3 sequence is 19 residues long. The CDR3 region has the DNA TGTGCCGGCAGTCAACCGGGACAGACTAGCGAGATAGCCAAAAACATTCAGTACTTC. Its translation is CAGSQPGQTSEIAKNIQYF.

The genes are TRBV6-5 and TRBJ2-3, with TRBD1 as a possible D gene (5 bases). V dropped 2 bases and J dropped 5 bases, with 11 bases sitting between them. From germline, CDR1 is MNHEY and CDR2 SVGAGI. The CDR3 totals 14 residues. CDR3 in amino acids: CASSYQTVIDTQYF. The CDR3 coding sequence is TGTGCCAGCAGTTACCAGACAGTGATAGATACGCAGTATTTT.

The table lists this clonotype with many counts. The genes are TRBV5-1 and TRBJ2-7; D is possibly TRBD1 or TRBD2 (5 bases each). The CDR3 runs to 15 residues. The V and J ends lost 1 base and 4 bases respectively, with 15 bases between them. CDR1 SGHRS and CDR2 YFSETQ come from the germline V gene. In DNA, the CDR3 is TGCGCCAGCAGCTTGCGGGACCACCTCTGGTACGAGCAGTACTTC. Translation gives CASSLRDHLWYEQYF.

This clonotype was seen a few times. The chain employs TRBV20-1 and TRBJ2-3; 9 bases are a match to TRBD2. V dropped 3 bases and J dropped 2; count of bases not matched to a gene: 6. CDR1 is DFQATT and CDR2 is SNEGSKA in the germline V gene (reference sequence). The CDR3 sequence is 15 residues long. CDR3 in amino acids: CSASGAGGFTDTQYF. The CDR3 nucleotides read TGCAGTGCTAGTGGAGCGGGAGGATTCACAGATACGCAGTATTTT.

This clonotype was detected a few times. The chain combines TRBV4-1 with TRBJ2-7; D remains ambiguous. CDR3 length equals 14 residues. CDR1 and CDR2 (germline): MGHRA, YSYEKL. V was shortened by 0 bases and J by 7 bases, with 13 bases between the two germline ends. CDR3 bases: TGCGCCAGCAGCCAAGATAAGGTCCTGGGGGAGCAGTACTTC. Translation gives CASSQDKVLGEQYF.

This chain connects TRBV6-4 to TRBJ2-3; no firm D call. CDR3 length: 13 amino acids. The V end was cut by 6 bases, the J end by 0 bases, with 7 bases between. Germline V gene data show CDR1 as MRHNA and CDR2 as SNTAGT. CDR3 nucleotides: TGTGCCAGCAGCCAGCAGAGCACAGATACGCAGTATTTT. This codes for CASSQQSTDTQYF.

The chain has TRBV10-3 and TRBJ2-5, with a tentative D call TRBD2 (5 bases). The V and J ends lost 6 bases and 5 bases respectively, with 16 bases between them. Germline-derived CDR1 and CDR2 are ENHRY and SYGVKD. The CDR3 is 14 residues long. CDR3: CAISPTPGSETQYF. As DNA, the CDR3 is TGTGCCATCAGCCCGACTCCGGGAAGTGAGACCCAGTACTTC.

This rearrangement joins TRBV2 to TRBJ2-1; TRBD2 might be the D (6 bases). The last part of the DNA fits TRBJ2-7 better; the J call may be wrong. CDR1 and CDR2 from the germline V gene are SNHLY and FYNNEI. CDR3 length: 15 amino acids. The CDR3 nucleotides read TGTGCCAGCAGGGAGGGAGTAGTCTCCTACAATGAGCAGTACTTC. This gives the protein CASREGVVSYNEQYF.

The rearrangement links TRBV20-1 to TRBJ2-3; 8 bases align to TRBD1. The ends lost 5 bases at V and 5 bases at J; junction bases unmatched: 6. CDR1 and CDR2 (germline): DFQATT, SNEGSKA (reference sequence). CDR3 size: 13 residues. CDR3 amino acids: CSARTGSVDTQYF. In DNA, the CDR3 is TGCAGTGCTCGGACAGGGTCGGTAGATACGCAGTATTTT.

The chain joins TRBV25-1 to TRBJ2-1; no reliable D call. Germline CDR1 and CDR2: MGHDK and SYGVNS. This CDR3 is 11 amino acids long. Trimming cost V 6 bases and J 9 bases, with 9 bases left between them. In DNA, the CDR3 is TGTGCCAGCAGCGAAGTGGGTGAGCAGTTCTTC. Its translation: CASSEVGEQFF.

This clonotype turned up a few times. This chain joins TRBV6-6 and TRBJ2-3; TRBD2 agrees at 11 bases. The germline gives CDR1 MNHNY, CDR2 SVGAGI (reference sequence). This CDR3 spans 14 amino acids. Trimming took 5 bases from V and 7 from J; bases not matched to a gene: 5. CDR3 in amino acids: CASSVTSGSHTQYF. The CDR3 region has the DNA TGTGCCAGCAGTGTTACTAGCGGGAGTCATACGCAGTATTTT.

The chain employs TRBV12-3 or TRBV12-4 and TRBJ1-2; the match to TRBD1 covers 7 bases. The J segment lost 6 bases and the V segment lost 2 bases, leaving 6 bases of the junction unmatched. CDR3 length: 14 amino acids. CDR3 loop: CASSLTGARDGYTF. The CDR3 DNA sequence: TGTGCCAGCAGTTTAACAGGGGCGCGAGATGGCTACACCTTC.

This clonotype has just one count. The V and J genes are TRBV11-2 and TRBJ1-2; tentatively, D is TRBD1 (5 bases). The CDR3 loop spans 13 amino acids. CDR1 SGHAT and CDR2 FQNNGV come from the germline V gene. Trimming pared 5 bases from V and 2 bases from J, leaving 9 bases between. The DNA for the CDR3 is TGTGCCAGCAGCAGATCAGGGAACTATGGCTACACCTTC. It translates to CASSRSGNYGYTF.

This clonotype has a handful of counts. A junction end diverges from the germline sequence, so it may reflect a read error. This chain uses TRBV7-7 with TRBJ2-5; TRBD2 aligns across 7 bases. This CDR3 contains 15 residues. Germline CDR1 is SSHAT and CDR2 is FNYEAQ (reference sequence). The CDR3 spells CASSLAFRLAETQYF. The CDR3 DNA follows: TGTGCTAGCAGCTTAGCGTTTAGACTAGCCGAGACCCAGTACTTC. Combining the CDR3 with reference TRBV7-7 and TRBJ2-5 gives the whole variable domain GAGVSQSPRYKVTKRGQDVTLRCDPISSHATLYWYQQALGQGPEFLTYFNYEAQPDKSGLPSDRFSAERPEGSISTLTIQRTEQRDSAMYRCASSLAFRLAETQYFGPGTRLLVL.

This sequence joins TRBV7-9 and TRBJ2-2, with 9 bases lining up with TRBD2. The CDR3 totals 17 residues. Germline V gene sequence: CDR1 SEHNR, CDR2 FQNEAQ (reference sequence). V shed 0 bases, J shed 1 base, and the junction held 3 bases outside the gene matches. DNA for the CDR3: TGTGCCAGCAGCTTAGCACTAGCGGGTATGAACACCGGGGAGCTGTTTTTT. Translating gives CASSLALAGMNTGELFF.

The chain joins TRBV7-9 to TRBJ2-1; the D is unclear. V was pared by 4 bases and J by 5 bases, with 12 bases between. The CDR3 loop spans 14 amino acids. Per germline, CDR1 SEHNR and CDR2 FQNEAQ (reference sequence). For the CDR3, the DNA is TGTGCCAGCAGCTCAATTTCCGCGGACAATGAGCAGTTCTTC. Translation gives CASSSISADNEQFF.

The chain employs TRBV28 and TRBJ2-1; 8 bases fit TRBD2. This CDR3 contains 19 residues. Germline V gives CDR1 MDHEN, CDR2 SYDVKM. V shed 1 base, J shed 9 bases, and the junction held 20 bases outside the gene matches. The CDR3 here is CASSLSDWIRSGSASEQFF. CDR3 DNA: TGTGCCAGCAGTTTATCTGATTGGATAAGGAGCGGGAGTGCATCTGAGCAGTTCTTC. Combining the CDR3 with reference TRBV28 and TRBJ2-1 gives the whole variable domain DVKVTQSSRYLVKRTGEKVFLECVQDMDHENMFWYRQDPGLGLRLIYFSYDVKMKEKGDIPEGYSVSREKKERFSLILESASTNQTSMYLCASSLSDWIRSGSASEQFFGPGTRLTVL.

Only a few counts were recorded for this clonotype. This sequence joins TRBV6-6 and TRBJ2-3; 14 bases agree with TRBD2. In germline, CDR1 is MNHNY, CDR2 SVGAGI (reference sequence). The CDR3 covers 15 residues. Losses at the gene ends were 5 bases for V and 5 bases for J; bases not matched to a gene: 3. Written as DNA, the CDR3 is TGTGCCAGCAGTATCGGGACTAGCGGGAGAGATACGCAGTATTTT. This sequence encodes CASSIGTSGRDTQYF.

The chain has TRBV2 and TRBJ1-2; D is perhaps TRBD1 (5 bases). The length of the CDR3 is 11 residues. Germline loops: CDR1 SNHLY, CDR2 FYNNEI. Between the trimmed V and J ends, which lost 7 bases and 7 bases, there was a span of 10 bases. This chain's CDR3 is CASTGVFGYTF. CDR3 in DNA: TGTGCCAGCACGGGGGTTTTTGGCTACACCTTC.

The chain joins TRBV5-1 to TRBJ2-5, with D hard to call. The germline CDR1 and CDR2 sequences are SGHRS and YFSETQ. The CDR3 is 15 residues long. Trimming shortened V by 4 bases and J by 0 bases, and 13 bases separated the two germline ends. CDR3 in amino acids: CASSPLRMYQETQYF. CDR3 in DNA: TGCGCCAGCAGCCCACTTCGGATGTACCAAGAGACCCAGTACTTC. Drawing the rest from reference TRBV5-1 and TRBJ2-5, the complete variable domain is KAGVTQTPRYLIKTRGQQVTLSCSPISGHRSVSWYQQTPGQGLQFLFEYFSETQRNKGNFPGRFSGRQFSNSRSEMNVSTLELGDSALYLCASSPLRMYQETQYFGPGTRLLVL.

The chain links TRBV4-2 to TRBJ2-1; the match to TRBD2 covers 9 bases. The germline CDR1 and CDR2 sequences are LGHNA and YNFKEQ. Unmatched junction bases numbered 5, after V lost 0 bases and J lost 2 bases. This CDR3 is built from 17 residues. The CDR3 loop reads CASSQEGGRATYNEQFF. The CDR3 region has the DNA TGTGCCAGCAGCCAAGAGGGCGGGAGGGCCACCTACAATGAGCAGTTCTTC.